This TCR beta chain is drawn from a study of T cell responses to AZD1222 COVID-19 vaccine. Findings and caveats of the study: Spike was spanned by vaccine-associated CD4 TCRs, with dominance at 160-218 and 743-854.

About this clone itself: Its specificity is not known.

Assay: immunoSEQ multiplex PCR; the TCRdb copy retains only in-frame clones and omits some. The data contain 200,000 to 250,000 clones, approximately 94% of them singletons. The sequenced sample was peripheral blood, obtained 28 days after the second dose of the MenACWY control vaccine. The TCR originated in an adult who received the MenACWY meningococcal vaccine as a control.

This CDR3 reads CASSRDGVYEQYF. The DNA of the CDR3 is TGTGCCAGCAGCCGTGACGGGGTCTACGAGCAGTACTTC. This rearrangement joins TRBV11-2 to TRBJ2-7, with D maybe TRBD2 (5 bases). Germline CDR1 reads SGHAT; CDR2 reads FQNNGV. CDR3 length: 13 residues. V lost 5 bases and J lost 3, with 11 bases in between.